This T cell receptor beta chain was recovered during a study of Ad26.COV2.S vaccination and SARS-CoV-2 variants. Broader study findings: Non-spike TCR breadth showed similarity between vaccine and placebo recipients. Placebo recipients showed lower spike-specific TCR breadth than vaccinees.

Sequencing was performed with immunoSEQ multiplex PCR; in TCRdb, only in-frame clones are kept and a portion is missing. The sample lists more than 150,000 clones; around nine tenths were seen once. As regards this clone: What it recognizes is unknown.

The CDR3 consists of 13 residues. V lost 0 bases and J lost 6, with 7 bases in between. CDR1 and CDR2 (germline): SGDLS, YYNGEE. This clonotype was obtained from a human donor who had recovered from COVID-19. The V call is TRBV9, the J call TRBJ2-1; D uncertain. Sequenced here: peripheral blood, sampled after recovery from COVID-19. CDR3 coding DNA: TGTGCCAGCAGCGTAGTTTCCACCAATGAGCAGTTCTTC. Protein sequence: CASSVVSTNEQFF. The variable domain in full, with the rest retrieved from reference TRBV9 and TRBJ2-1, is DSGVTQTPKHLITATGQRVTLRCSPRSGDLSVYWYQQSLDQGLQFLIQYYNGEERAKGNILERFSAQQFPDLHSELNLSSLELGDSALYFCASSVVSTNEQFFGPGTRLTVL.